Below are 30 T cell receptor beta chains sequenced from a single sample in a study of T cells in localized non-small cell lung cancer. Profiled with immunoSEQ multiplex PCR; TCRdb holds only in-frame clones, not every one. The data show some 33,000 clones, about 90% seen once. Specimen: PBMCs, collected before any cancer treatment. The source of these receptors is a man aged 40 to 69 with stage II lung adenocarcinoma.

The chain employs TRBV2 and TRBJ2-3; maybe TRBD2 (5 bases). Germline loops: CDR1 SNHLY, CDR2 FYNNEI. The V end lost 3 bases, the J end lost 6 bases, and 10 bases lay between the germline ends. CDR3 length: 13 amino acids. CDR3: CASSDGTGDTQYF. CDR3 nucleotide sequence: TGTGCCAGCAGTGATGGTACGGGGGATACGCAGTATTTT.

The chain joins TRBV20-1 to TRBJ1-3; the D gene is possibly TRBD1 (5 bases). The CDR3 runs 11 residues. Looked up from germline, CDR1 is DFQATT and CDR2 is SNEGSKA (reference sequence). V dropped 6 bases and J dropped 4 bases, with 7 bases sitting between them. The CDR3 sequence is CSAGTGNTIYF. CDR3 DNA sequence: TGCAGTGCCGGGACCGGAAACACCATATATTTT.

This clone was seen just once. J is TRBJ1-1 and V is TRBV18; 8 bases agree with TRBD1. Trimming took 4 bases from V and 5 from J; bases not matched to a gene: 6. CDR3 length: 14 residues. Germline V gene lookup returns CDR1 KGHSH and CDR2 LQKENI. The CDR3 DNA follows: TGTGCCAGCTCACGAACACAGGGGGGAACTGAAGCTTTCTTT. The encoded protein is CASSRTQGGTEAFF.

The J gene is TRBJ2-7, the V gene TRBV6-5; D might be TRBD2 (5 bases). Per germline, CDR1 MNHEY and CDR2 SVGAGI. CDR3 length: 14 amino acids. V shed 6 bases and J shed 3 bases, with 15 bases lying between them. CDR3 sequence reads: CASSPSRDYYEQYF. CDR3 sequence (DNA): TGTGCCAGCAGCCCCTCCCGGGATTACTACGAGCAGTACTTC.

This clone occurred once. The chain recombines TRBV6-6 with TRBJ2-5; TRBD1 agrees at 7 bases. From germline, CDR1 is MNHNY and CDR2 SVGAGI (reference sequence). Trimming removed 6 bases from V and 6 bases from J; junction bases left unmatched: 7. The length of the CDR3 is 13 residues. The CDR3 DNA reads as TGTGCCAGCAGCCCTCGACAGGGACAGACCCAGTACTTC. Protein sequence: CASSPRQGQTQYF.

This chain links TRBV5-6 with TRBJ2-3; D possibly corresponds to TRBD2 (5 bases). Trimming removed 4 bases from V and 2 bases from J, with 11 bases in between. This CDR3 has 14 residues. Germline V gene sequence: CDR1 SGHDT, CDR2 YYEEEE. CDR3 protein: CASSLKRFTDTQYF. As DNA, the CDR3 is TGTGCCAGCAGCCTTAAGCGGTTCACAGATACGCAGTATTTT.

The V gene is TRBV5-1, the J gene TRBJ2-1, with D tentatively TRBD1 or TRBD2 (5 bases each). The V end lost 0 bases, the J end lost 1 base, and 20 bases lay between the germline ends. CDR1 and CDR2 from the germline V gene are SGHRS and YFSETQ. This CDR3 has 19 amino acids. DNA of the CDR3: TGCGCCAGCAGCTTGGATAGAGGGACGGCGGCCCCTTCCTACAATGAGCAGTTCTTC. This translates into CASSLDRGTAAPSYNEQFF.

The chain links TRBV7-6 to TRBJ2-1; D is perhaps TRBD1 or TRBD2 (5 bases each). Germline CDR1 SGHVS, CDR2 FNYEAQ. The CDR3 is 13 amino acids. Trimming shortened V by 7 bases and J by 9 bases, and 16 bases separated the two germline ends. The CDR3 is CASTPWDGGEQFF. DNA of the CDR3: TGTGCCAGCACCCCATGGGACGGAGGTGAGCAGTTCTTC.

The rearrangement links TRBV28 to TRBJ1-5, with a tentative D call TRBD1 (6 bases). The CDR3 length is 13 residues. Germline V CDR1 and CDR2: MDHEN, SYDVKM. Trimming cost V 10 bases and J 0 bases, with 10 bases left between them. CDR3 sequence: CATGQNSNQPQHF. The CDR3 DNA sequence: TGTGCCACAGGACAGAATAGCAATCAGCCCCAGCATTTT.

This clone occurred once. The genes are TRBV7-9 and TRBJ1-5; tentatively, D is TRBD1 (5 bases). Between the trimmed V and J ends, which lost 5 bases and 3 bases, there was a span of 11 bases. The length of the CDR3 is 14 residues. Germline V CDR1 and CDR2: SEHNR, FQNEAQ (reference sequence). CDR3 sequence reads: CASSRDSYNQPQHF. The CDR3, as DNA: TGTGCCAGCAGCCGCGACAGTTACAATCAGCCCCAGCATTTT.

This clone was counted only a few times. V usage is TRBV4-1 and J usage is TRBJ1-5; D not certain. Per the germline V gene, CDR1 is MGHRA and CDR2 is YSYEKL. This CDR3 has 15 amino acids. V dropped 0 bases and J dropped 5 bases, with 11 bases sitting between them. The CDR3 loop reads CASSQDGVGYQPQHF. In DNA form, the CDR3 reads TGCGCCAGCAGCCAAGATGGGGTGGGATATCAGCCCCAGCATTTT.

V usage is TRBV21-1 and J usage is TRBJ2-1; the table's D call TRBD1 went unverified against the DNA. TRBV21-1 is a documented pseudogene. This CDR3 has 15 residues. CDR3 sequence: CASSLRTGLDNEQFF. CDR3 bases: TGTGCCAGCAGCCTGCGGACAGGGCTAGACAATGAGCAGTTCTTC.

CDR3 coding DNA: TGTGCCAGCAGCTTAAATGGACCCAGGGGGACAGATACGCAGTATTTT. Residues: CASSLNGPRGTDTQYF. This rearrangement joins TRBV7-3 to TRBJ2-3; 7 nucleotides line up with TRBD1. Germline CDR1 is SGHTA and CDR2 is FQGTGA. The CDR3 covers 16 residues. The V gene end was trimmed by 1 base and the J gene end by 3 bases; junction bases not matched to a gene: 7.

The chain uses TRBV10-3 and TRBJ2-5; 7 bases map to TRBD1. J gave up 2 bases and V 7 bases, and 4 bases lay outside the gene matches. The CDR3 has 13 amino acids. Germline-derived CDR1 and CDR2 are ENHRY and SYGVKD. CDR3 region: CAINGQEQETQYF. CDR3 in DNA: TGTGCCATCAACGGACAGGAACAAGAGACCCAGTACTTC.

This chain links TRBV11-1 with TRBJ2-5; TRBD2 matches at 9 bases. The germline V gene encodes CDR1 SGHAT and CDR2 FQDESV (reference sequence). The CDR3 extends over 15 amino acids. The trim removed 2 bases at V and 2 bases at J, leaving 3 bases unmatched. The CDR3 loop is CASSLPRGGQETQYF. DNA for the CDR3: TGTGCCAGCAGCTTACCGCGGGGGGGGCAAGAGACCCAGTACTTC.

The chain couples TRBV18 to TRBJ1-2, with D unclear. Germline V gives CDR1 KGHSH, CDR2 LQKENI. Deletions cut 2 bases from V and 2 bases from J, with 12 bases between. This CDR3 has 15 amino acids. The chain's CDR3 is CASSPLPGENYGYTF. DNA for the CDR3: TGTGCCAGCTCACCATTGCCAGGAGAGAACTATGGCTACACCTTC. Filled out from reference TRBV18 and TRBJ1-2, the complete variable domain reads NAGVMQNPRHLVRRRGQEARLRCSPMKGHSHVYWYRQLPEEGLKFMVYLQKENIIDESGMPKERFSAEFPKEGPSILRIQQVVRGDSAAYFCASSPLPGENYGYTFGSGTRLTVV.

The CDR3 DNA reads as TGTGCCAGCAGCGTAGGAGGGACCGATGGCTACACCTTC. It translates to CASSVGGTDGYTF. This chain joins TRBV9 and TRBJ1-2; a possible D gene is TRBD1 (5 bases). CDR1 and CDR2 from the germline V gene are SGDLS and YYNGEE. The V gene lost 0 bases and the J gene lost 6 bases, with 9 bases spanning the gap. The CDR3 extends over 13 amino acids. Drawing the rest from reference TRBV9 and TRBJ1-2, the complete variable domain is DSGVTQTPKHLITATGQRVTLRCSPRSGDLSVYWYQQSLDQGLQFLIQYYNGEERAKGNILERFSAQQFPDLHSELNLSSLELGDSALYFCASSVGGTDGYTFGSGTRLTVV.

This sequence joins TRBV9 and TRBJ1-1; tentative D call: TRBD1 (5 bases). The germline CDR1 and CDR2 sequences are SGDLS and YYNGEE. With 4 bases removed from V and 3 bases from J, the gap between germline ends came to 16 bases. This CDR3 spans 15 amino acids. In DNA form, the CDR3 reads TGTGCCAGCAGCCCCCCGGGGGGGGGTTACACTGAAGCTTTCTTT. Protein: CASSPPGGGYTEAFF.

This clone appeared a few times. V usage is TRBV4-2 and J usage is TRBJ2-7; D is perhaps TRBD2 (6 bases). V lost 1 base and J 1 base, leaving 8 bases between the germline ends. CDR3 size: 14 residues. Germline V gene lookup returns CDR1 LGHNA and CDR2 YNFKEQ. CDR3 nucleotides: TGTGCCAGCAGCCAAGCGGGAGAGTCCTACGAGCAGTACTTC. This encodes CASSQAGESYEQYF.

The chain recombines TRBV5-1 with TRBJ2-7; D perhaps matches TRBD2 (5 bases). This CDR3 has 16 amino acids. CDR1 SGHRS and CDR2 YFSETQ come from the germline V gene. Trimming cost V 0 bases and J 1 base, with 14 bases left between them. Here the CDR3 DNA reads TGCGCCAGCAGCTTGGCCAGGACTGGGAATTCCTACGAGCAGTACTTC. Amino acids: CASSLARTGNSYEQYF.

J is TRBJ2-1 and V is TRBV7-2, with D perhaps matching TRBD2 (5 bases). Trimming stripped 3 bases from V and 1 base from J, with 10 bases between. From germline, CDR1 is SGHTA and CDR2 FQGNSA. The CDR3 contains 15 residues. This CDR3 is CASSFGGRSYNEQFF. As DNA, the CDR3 is TGTGCCAGCAGCTTTGGCGGGCGTTCCTACAATGAGCAGTTCTTC.

This clone was seen more than once but under ten times. The chain links TRBV28 to TRBJ1-3; tentative D call: TRBD1 (6 bases). Germline assignment: CDR1 MDHEN and CDR2 SYDVKM. CDR3 size: 15 residues. Trimming cost V 10 bases and J 7 bases, with 23 bases left between them. CDR3 protein: CATRPGQNDRNTIYF. The CDR3 nucleotides read TGTGCCACCAGGCCGGGACAAAACGATCGGAACACCATATATTTT. Full variable domain (outside the CDR3, taken from reference TRBV28 and TRBJ1-3): DVKVTQSSRYLVKRTGEKVFLECVQDMDHENMFWYRQDPGLGLRLIYFSYDVKMKEKGDIPEGYSVSREKKERFSLILESASTNQTSMYLCATRPGQNDRNTIYFGEGSWLTVV.

CDR3 sequence (DNA): TGTGCCAGCTCACCGTCAGGTATCAATGAGCAGTTCTTC. Amino acid sequence: CASSPSGINEQFF. The chain uses TRBV18 and TRBJ2-1; D ambiguous. Looked up from germline, CDR1 is KGHSH and CDR2 is LQKENI. CDR3 length equals 13 residues. V lost 3 bases to trimming and J lost 6 bases, with 9 bases between them.

The chain joins TRBV2 to TRBJ2-7; D is possibly TRBD2 (5 bases). V lost 3 bases and J lost 0, with 12 bases in between. CDR3 length equals 15 residues. The germline gives CDR1 SNHLY, CDR2 FYNNEI. The CDR3 loop is CASSDKGRDSYEQYF. CDR3 nucleotides: TGTGCCAGCAGTGATAAGGGTCGGGACTCCTACGAGCAGTACTTC. The full variable domain, rest sourced from reference TRBV2 and TRBJ2-7, is EPEVTQTPSHQVTQMGQEVILRCVPISNHLYFYWYRQILGQKVEFLVSFYNNEISEKSEIFDDQFSVERPDGSNFTLKIRSTKLEDSAMYFCASSDKGRDSYEQYFGPGTRLTVT.

V usage is TRBV7-9 and J usage is TRBJ2-7, with D unclear. Per the germline V gene, CDR1 is SEHNR and CDR2 is FQNEAQ (reference sequence). The V end was cut by 1 base, the J end by 7 bases, with 8 bases between. The CDR3 covers 12 residues. CDR3 sequence: CASSLGVGEQYF. CDR3 DNA: TGTGCCAGCAGCTTAGGGGTGGGGGAGCAGTACTTC.

This clone occurred once. V usage is TRBV18 and J usage is TRBJ2-2, with D maybe TRBD2 (5 bases). The CDR3 is 17 residues long. Germline CDR1 KGHSH, CDR2 LQKENI. Trimming cost V 6 bases and J 5 bases, with 22 bases left between them. The CDR3 loop reads CASSIIPQRSGTGELFF. CDR3 DNA sequence: TGTGCCAGCTCGATAATTCCACAAAGGTCGGGAACCGGGGAGCTGTTTTTT.

The gene calls are TRBV2 and TRBJ2-1, with 7 bases that match TRBD2. CDR3 size: 12 residues. Trimming removed 7 bases from V and 14 bases from J; junction bases left unmatched: 11. Germline CDR1 is SNHLY and CDR2 is FYNNEI. This CDR3 reads CASTERGVMEFF. The CDR3 nucleotides read TGTGCCAGCACAGAACGGGGGGTTATGGAGTTCTTC.

J is TRBJ1-1 and V is TRBV10-3; the D is unclear. The CDR3 loop spans 12 amino acids. Germline CDR1 and CDR2: ENHRY and SYGVKD. V shed 8 bases and J shed 3 bases, with 10 bases lying between them. The CDR3, as DNA: TGTGCCATCGCGTCAGGTTACACTGAAGCTTTCTTT. It translates to CAIASGYTEAFF.

This chain connects TRBV9 to TRBJ1-1, with TRBD1 as a possible D gene (5 bases). CDR3 size: 16 residues. Between the trimmed V and J ends, which lost 3 bases and 4 bases, there was a span of 19 bases. Per the germline V gene, CDR1 is SGDLS and CDR2 is YYNGEE. CDR3 sequence: CASSASNSLRGTEAFF. As DNA, the CDR3 is TGTGCCAGCAGCGCCTCTAACAGCTTGAGGGGCACTGAAGCTTTCTTT.

V is TRBV19 and J is TRBJ2-7; 8 bases map to TRBD2. Germline V lookup: CDR1 LNHDA, CDR2 SQIVND (reference sequence). The V gene end was trimmed by 4 bases and the J gene end by 2 bases; junction bases not matched to a gene: 19. The CDR3 length is 19 residues. CDR3 sequence: CASSTPVRRERERTYEQYF. As DNA, the CDR3 is TGTGCCAGTAGTACCCCGGTCCGGAGGGAGCGGGAGCGTACCTACGAGCAGTACTTC.